This T cell receptor beta chain emerged from a study of cytotoxic CD8 clonotypes in ibrutinib-treated CLL. Study conclusions and caveats: Among the clonotypes, public ones were uncommon and contracted or held stable on treatment.

This clone was detected a few times. Its antigen remains unknown. Different DNA sequences within this sample yield the same CDR3. Sequenced by immunoSEQ multiplex PCR; TCRdb stores in-frame clones only, minus some. The sample includes 95,000 to 100,000 clones, about 78% of them seen just once. Sequencing used PBMCs, obtained after 12 months of ibrutinib treatment. The clonotype was recovered from a human donor with chronic lymphocytic leukemia.

CDR3 sequence reads: CASRGGNTEAFF. The DNA of the CDR3 is TGTGCCAGCAGAGGGGGTAACACTGAAGCTTTCTTT. The chain joins TRBV25-1 to TRBJ1-1, with D tentatively TRBD1 (6 bases). There are 12 residues in the CDR3. The V gene lost 6 bases and the J gene lost 2 bases, with 7 bases spanning the gap. In germline, CDR1 is MGHDK, CDR2 SYGVNS.